The 6 T cell receptor beta chains below were found in one sample sequenced in a study of response to subunit inactivated influenza vaccine (dated by TCRdb to 2017 to 2018). Receptor libraries were prepared by RT-PCR. Sequencing relied on an Illumina HiSeq 2500. The public reads were quality trimmed at Q25 with fastp and then assembled into clones with MiXCR by TCRdb, keeping productive beta chains. CDR3 protein sequences are deduplicated, and each keeps its most common genes and DNA. This sample lists around 790,000 distinct CDR3 sequences; around 20% were detected once. Jointly, the top ten make up roughly 10% of the sample. Sequencing was performed on PBMCs from blood, taken around 5 days after vaccination. These receptors all come from a man in his fifties or sixties who received an inactivated influenza vaccine. Donor details come from another sample of the same person, matched by shared clones.

The rearrangement joins TRBV4-1 to TRBJ2-4, with TRBD1 as a possible D gene (6 bases). The germline V gene has CDR1 MGHRA and CDR2 YSYEKL. With 4 bases removed from V and 0 bases from J, the gap between germline ends came to 13 bases. The CDR3 spans 16 residues. The CDR3 loop is CASSPGAGEAKNIQYF. CDR3 DNA sequence: TGCGCCAGCAGCCCTGGGGCAGGGGAAGCCAAAAACATTCAGTACTTC.

This sequence joins TRBV27 and TRBJ2-1; TRBD1 aligns across 12 bases. The CDR3 extends over 13 amino acids. Trimming at V came to 3 bases and at J to 14 bases, leaving 5 bases not matched to a gene. Germline loops: CDR1 MNHEY, CDR2 SMNVEV (reference sequence). The CDR3 DNA is TGTGCCAGCAGTTTTGGGACAGGGGGCGTAGAGTTCTTC. It specifies CASSFGTGGVEFF.

This chain links TRBV28 with TRBJ2-1, with D perhaps matching TRBD2 (5 bases). Trimming removed 2 bases from V and 4 bases from J, with 18 bases in between. The CDR3 spans 17 residues. Germline CDR1 reads MDHEN; CDR2 reads SYDVKM. CDR3: CASSLPRTHRGYNEQFF. CDR3 nucleotides: TGTGCCAGCAGTTTACCCCGGACCCATCGGGGTTACAATGAGCAGTTCTTC.

J is TRBJ2-1 and V is TRBV5-1; no clear D. CDR1 is SGHRS, CDR2 YFSETQ, per germline. The CDR3 consists of 13 residues. Trimming shortened V by 1 base and J by 5 bases, and 7 bases separated the two germline ends. The DNA for the CDR3 is TGCGCCAGCAGCTTGCCCCTAGACAATGAGCAGTTCTTC. This translates into CASSLPLDNEQFF.

The sample holds one count of this clonotype. The chain uses TRBV7-8 and TRBJ2-6; weak D call: TRBD1 (5 bases). This CDR3 region has 17 residues. The germline V and J ends were trimmed by 0 bases and 2 bases, with 11 bases remaining between them. The germline V gene encodes CDR1 SGHVS and CDR2 FQNEAQ. CDR3 in amino acids: CASSLAPGMTGANVLTF. The CDR3 DNA follows: TGTGCCAGCAGCTTAGCCCCAGGGATGACTGGGGCCAACGTCCTGACTTTC.

In this sample, this clonotype turned up a few times. The gene calls are TRBV6-5 and TRBJ2-7; 10 bases agree with TRBD2. The ends lost 2 bases at V and 9 bases at J; junction bases unmatched: 10. This CDR3 has 15 residues. The germline V gene has CDR1 MNHEY and CDR2 SVGAGI. CDR3 DNA sequence: TGTGCCAGCAGTTACCTGCTAGCGGGAGCTAATTTGCAGTACTTC. Its protein is CASSYLLAGANLQYF.